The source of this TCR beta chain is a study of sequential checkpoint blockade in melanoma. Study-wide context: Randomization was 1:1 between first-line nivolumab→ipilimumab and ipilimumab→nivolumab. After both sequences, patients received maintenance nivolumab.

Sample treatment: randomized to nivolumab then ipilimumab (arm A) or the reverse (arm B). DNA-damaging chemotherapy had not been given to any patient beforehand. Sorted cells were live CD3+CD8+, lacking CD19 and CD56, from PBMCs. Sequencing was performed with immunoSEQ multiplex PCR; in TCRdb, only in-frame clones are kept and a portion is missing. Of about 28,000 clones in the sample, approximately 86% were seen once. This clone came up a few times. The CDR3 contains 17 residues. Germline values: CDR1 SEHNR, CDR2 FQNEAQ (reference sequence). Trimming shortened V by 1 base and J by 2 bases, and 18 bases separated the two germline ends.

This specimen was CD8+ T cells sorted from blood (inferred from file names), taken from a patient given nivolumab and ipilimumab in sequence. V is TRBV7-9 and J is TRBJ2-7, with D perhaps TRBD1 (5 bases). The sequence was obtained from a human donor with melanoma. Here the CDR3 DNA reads TGTGCCAGCAGCTTAGTGGATGTGGGAAAAGGGGCCTACGAGCAGTACTTC. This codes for CASSLVDVGKGAYEQYF.